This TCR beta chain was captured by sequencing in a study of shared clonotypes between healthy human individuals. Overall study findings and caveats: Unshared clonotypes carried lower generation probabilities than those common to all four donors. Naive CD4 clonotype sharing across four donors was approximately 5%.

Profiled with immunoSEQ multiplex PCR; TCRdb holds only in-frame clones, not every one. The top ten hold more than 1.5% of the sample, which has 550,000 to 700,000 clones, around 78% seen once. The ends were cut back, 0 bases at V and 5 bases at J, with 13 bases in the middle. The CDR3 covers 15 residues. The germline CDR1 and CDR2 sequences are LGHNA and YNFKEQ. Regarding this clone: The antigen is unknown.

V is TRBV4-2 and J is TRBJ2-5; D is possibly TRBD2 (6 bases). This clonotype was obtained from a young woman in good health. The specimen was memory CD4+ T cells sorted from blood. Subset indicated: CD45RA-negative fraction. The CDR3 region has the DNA TGTGCCAGCAGCCAAGATCTTTGGGGGGACGAGACCCAGTACTTC. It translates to CASSQDLWGDETQYF.